This T cell receptor beta chain was documented in a study of blood T cell repertoires in COVID-19. Study context: Both acute and convalescent COVID-19 samples were obtained from the United States, Italy and Spain.

Per the authors' pipeline: Amplification from reference gene primers served as the basis for estimated nucleated cell counts. Method: immunoSEQ multiplex PCR; TCRdb's copy keeps in-frame clones and lacks some. V and J calls and clone size come straight from that table; D and trimming were deduced from the DNA. The sample records about 49,000 clones, around 85% being singletons. The material sequenced was peripheral blood. The TCR sequence derives from a human donor in a cohort sampled during active COVID-19.

CDR3 in DNA: TGTGCCAGCAGCTTAGGGACAGGAGAATACAATGAGCAGTTCTTC. Translation gives CASSLGTGEYNEQFF. V and J are TRBV13 and TRBJ2-1; a weak D match, TRBD1 (6 bases). Per germline, CDR1 PRHDT and CDR2 FYEKMQ (reference sequence). The CDR3 has 15 residues. With 0 bases removed from V and 4 bases from J, the gap between germline ends came to 10 bases.